Listed below are T cell receptor beta chains from one sample, sequenced in a study of shared clonotypes between healthy human individuals. The table came from immunoSEQ multiplex PCR; TCRdb's copy has only in-frame clones and leaves some out. Of about 1.5 million clones in the sample, roughly 97% were seen once. The sample was naive CD4+ T cells sorted from blood. These TCRs come from a man between 25 and 39 years old in good health. CDR3s leave out the opening cysteine and the closing phenylalanine or tryptophan.

CDR3aa	j_gene	v_gene
ASSQETSGRAYEQF	TRBJ2-1	TRBV4-1
ASRGETRYNEQF	TRBJ2-1	TRBV28
ASSVFSSGNTIY	TRBJ1-3	TRBV6-1
ASKLRHEQY	TRBJ2-7	TRBV27
ASSLGRASYNEQF	TRBJ2-1	TRBV11-2
ASSPLAGNNEQF	TRBJ2-1	TRBV18
ASSRRGRDTEAF	TRBJ1-1	TRBV7-2
ASSPDSYEGYT	TRBJ1-2	TRBV18
ASSKAQGMETQY	TRBJ2-5	TRBV21-1
ASSLAPLGAQGTQY	TRBJ2-3	TRBV7-6
ASSLRWGRASNQPQH	TRBJ1-5	TRBV5-1
ATSRGGQGARETQY	TRBJ2-5	TRBV15
ASSPQQVPGANVLT	TRBJ2-6	TRBV28
ASSLKPDRTQY	TRBJ2-5	TRBV6-5
AISDEGPSYNEQF	TRBJ2-1	TRBV10-3
ASSYRTGRGYT	TRBJ1-2	TRBV6-5